This paragraph reports one T cell receptor (beta chain). Germline values: CDR1 SNHLY, CDR2 FYNNEI. The CDR3 runs 15 residues. V lost 0 bases, J lost 1 base, and 8 bases lay in between. TCRdb's table, derived via immunoSEQ multiplex PCR, lists solely in-frame clones and lacks some. This table has tens of thousands of clones, roughly nine tenths appearing once. This entry belongs to a study of control samples from healthy donors and cancer patients. This TCR came from a man aged 25 to 40 in good health. Sequencing used blood. The chain combines TRBV2 with TRBJ2-3; D is undetermined. Here the CDR3 reads CASSEALRRTDTQYF. The CDR3 DNA is TGTGCCAGCAGTGAAGCGCTTCGTCGCACAGATACGCAGTATTTT.